These 19 T cell receptor beta chains originate from one sample sequenced in a study of Graves' ophthalmopathy and Graves' hyperthyroidism. From RNA, the CDR3 regions of TCR beta chains were amplified and sequenced. HTBI primers served in a first-round RT-PCR, which a second-round multiplex PCR followed. TCRdb reanalysed the multiplex PCR reads using MiXCR and keeps one entry per CDR3 protein. Among about 400,000 distinct CDR3 sequences listed, 15% to 20% were seen once. The sequencing input was peripheral blood. These TCRs come from a woman aged 18-29 years with Graves' ophthalmopathy.

This clonotype was observed many times. This chain joins TRBV6-5 and TRBJ1-2; D unresolved. V lost 2 bases, J lost 8 bases, and 15 bases lay in between. CDR1 is MNHEY and CDR2 is SVGAGI in the germline V gene. This CDR3 contains 14 residues. The CDR3 DNA reads TGTGCCAGCAGTTACGGATCCGGGTCGAGGGGCTACACCTTC. Its protein product is CASSYGSGSRGYTF.

This clonotype was recorded at least ten times. The chain employs TRBV6-2 or TRBV6-3 and TRBJ2-7; 10 bases match TRBD2. This CDR3 is 14 amino acids long. J gave up 2 bases and V 2 bases, and 0 bases lay outside the gene matches. The germline gives CDR1 MNHEY, CDR2 SVGEGT. DNA of the CDR3: TGTGCCAGCAGTTACGGGACTAGCGCCTACGAGCAGTACTTC. It translates to CASSYGTSAYEQYF.

This clonotype was seen at least ten times. V usage is TRBV6-1 and J usage is TRBJ1-1, with D hard to call. V lost 6 bases, J lost 3 bases, and 14 bases lay in between. Germline V lookup: CDR1 MNHNS, CDR2 SASEGT. The CDR3 loop spans 14 amino acids. The CDR3 loop reads CASRPSGLHTEAFF. CDR3 bases: TGTGCCAGCAGACCCTCCGGCCTACACACTGAAGCTTTCTTT.

The chain employs TRBV6-5 and TRBJ2-7; 7 bases are a match to TRBD1. The CDR3 is 17 amino acids. V shed 2 bases and J 5 bases; nucleotides not matched to a gene: 15. In germline, CDR1 is MNHEY, CDR2 SVGAGI. Here the CDR3 DNA reads TGTGCCAGCAGTTACCCGCGTACGACCAGGGGGTCCGACGAGCAGTACTTC. Amino acid sequence: CASSYPRTTRGSDEQYF.

This clonotype was seen many times. J is TRBJ1-3 and V is TRBV7-8; the D gene is possibly TRBD1 (6 bases). From germline, CDR1 is SGHVS and CDR2 FQNEAQ. CDR3 length equals 14 residues. Trimming stripped 5 bases from V and 3 bases from J, with 11 bases between. The DNA of the CDR3 is TGTGCCAGCAGCCTTAGGGGGGGTGGAAACACCATATATTTT. It translates to CASSLRGGGNTIYF.

This chain uses TRBV5-1 with TRBJ1-1, with 8 nucleotides matching TRBD1. Germline loops: CDR1 SGHRS, CDR2 YFSETQ. The CDR3 runs 16 residues. V trimming: 1 base; J trimming: 10 bases; junction bases outside the gene matches: 15. The CDR3 loop is CASSLSSTDRGGGAFF. The CDR3 DNA reads as TGCGCCAGCAGCTTGTCCTCGACCGACAGGGGAGGTGGAGCTTTCTTT.

This clonotype appeared many times. J is TRBJ2-7 and V is TRBV6-1; D is undetermined. This CDR3 has 14 residues. CDR1 and CDR2 from the germline V gene are MNHNS and SASEGT. Trimming removed 8 bases at V and 3 bases at J, with 17 bases between. The CDR3 bases are TGTGCCAGCGCCCCCCCAACGGGCTTCTACGAGCAGTACTTC. It codes for CASAPPTGFYEQYF.

This clonotype was observed many times. The V and J genes are TRBV30 and TRBJ2-5; D ambiguous. The V gene lost 1 base and the J gene lost 5 bases, with 11 bases spanning the gap. This CDR3 is built from 13 residues. Germline assignment: CDR1 GTSNPN and CDR2 SVGIG (reference sequence). Written as DNA, the CDR3 is TGTGCCTGGAGTGCCGTCCCCGGGGAGACCCAGTACTTC. Its protein is CAWSAVPGETQYF. The full variable domain, its missing parts supplied by reference TRBV30 and TRBJ2-5, is SQTIHQWPATLVQPVGSPLSLECTVEGTSNPNLYWYRQAAGRGLQLLFYSVGIGQISSEVPQNLSASRPQDRQFILSSKKLLLSDSGFYLCAWSAVPGETQYFGPGTRLLVL.

This clonotype was observed many times. The chain has TRBV20-1 and TRBJ2-7; TRBD1 might be the D (5 bases). The V end was cut by 4 bases, the J end by 6 bases, with 16 bases between. CDR1 and CDR2 from the germline V gene are DFQATT and SNEGSKA (reference sequence). The CDR3 is made up of 13 amino acids. The DNA of the CDR3 is TGCAGTGCTACCTCAGGGATCATTTTCGAGCAGTACTTC. Translation gives CSATSGIIFEQYF.

This clonotype was counted ten times or more. This chain connects TRBV19 to TRBJ2-7; TRBD2 agrees at 12 bases. The CDR3 has 16 amino acids. Germline lookup yields CDR1 LNHDA and CDR2 SQIVND (reference sequence). Trimming took 3 bases from V and 1 from J; bases not matched to a gene: 4. The CDR3 spells CASSIATSGRSYEQYF. In DNA form, the CDR3 reads TGTGCCAGTAGTATCGCGACTAGCGGGAGATCCTACGAGCAGTACTTC.

This clonotype was detected many times. The chain joins TRBV25-1 to TRBJ1-2, with TRBD1 identical over 8 bases. The CDR3 is made up of 15 amino acids. The germline V gene encodes CDR1 MGHDK and CDR2 SYGVNS. V gave up 5 bases and J gave up 5 bases; unmatched junction bases: 10. CDR3 DNA: TGTGCCAGCAGTCAAACGACAGGGGCTTATTATGGCTACACCTTC. It is translated as CASSQTTGAYYGYTF.

The chain joins TRBV10-3 to TRBJ1-5; 10 nucleotides match TRBD1. V lost 5 bases, J lost 7 bases, and 8 bases stayed unmatched. This CDR3 is built from 15 residues. CDR1 is ENHRY, CDR2 SYGVKD, per germline. The CDR3 loop reads CAISPGDRGRQPQHF. The CDR3 DNA is TGTGCCATCAGTCCCGGGGACAGGGGTAGACAGCCCCAGCATTTT.

The table lists this clonotype with many counts. The gene calls are TRBV20-1 and TRBJ2-7, with D perhaps matching TRBD2 (6 bases). The V end lost 3 bases, the J end lost 5 bases, and 17 bases lay between the germline ends. The germline CDR1 and CDR2 sequences are DFQATT and SNEGSKA (reference sequence). This CDR3 contains 14 residues. CDR3 nucleotides: TGCAGTGCTAGTGCCGGGAGTCTGAGGGACGAGCAGTACTTC. Its translation is CSASAGSLRDEQYF.

This clonotype was counted many times. The rearrangement links TRBV5-1 to TRBJ2-2; no definite D call. The CDR3 is 16 amino acids. The V end lost 2 bases, the J end lost 7 bases, and 18 bases lay between the germline ends. The germline CDR1 and CDR2 sequences are SGHRS and YFSETQ. The CDR3 DNA is TGCGCCAGCAGCTTTCCCCATTTCGGCCGTGTCGGGGAGCTGTTTTTT. Translation gives CASSFPHFGRVGELFF.

This clonotype was counted ten times or more. The CDR3 nucleotides are TGCAGTGCTAGAGATCGACAGGGGGGTGATCGCAATCAGCCCCAGCATTTT. Its protein is CSARDRQGGDRNQPQHF. The chain combines TRBV20-1 with TRBJ1-5; 9 nucleotides match TRBD1. The ends lost 0 bases at V and 2 bases at J; junction bases unmatched: 8. CDR1 DFQATT and CDR2 SNEGSKA come from the germline V gene (reference sequence). This CDR3 contains 17 residues.

This clonotype was seen ten or more times. This rearrangement joins TRBV20-1 to TRBJ2-7; 8 bases line up with TRBD1. V shed 6 bases and J 3 bases; nucleotides not matched to a gene: 7. Germline V gene lookup returns CDR1 DFQATT and CDR2 SNEGSKA (reference sequence). The length of the CDR3 is 13 residues. The CDR3 sequence: CSANDRGDYEQYF. CDR3 nucleotide sequence: TGCAGTGCGAATGACAGGGGAGACTACGAGCAGTACTTC.

V and J are TRBV6-2 or TRBV6-3 and TRBJ2-2; 12 bases are shared with TRBD2. The V gene's germline CDR1 is MNHEY and CDR2 SVGEGT. The V gene end was trimmed by 7 bases and the J gene end by 1 base; junction bases not matched to a gene: 10. CDR3 length equals 18 residues. The CDR3 bases are TGTGCCAGCAACCCGACTAGCGGGAGACTTGGGAACACCGGGGAGCTGTTTTTT. Its translation: CASNPTSGRLGNTGELFF.

This clonotype has at least ten counts. Relative to the germline gene, one junction end is altered; a read error may explain this. CDR3 sequence reads: CTSSLIAGDEQYF. In DNA form, the CDR3 reads TGCACCAGCAGCTTGATTGCAGGGGACGAGCAGTACTTC. The chain is built from TRBV5-1 and TRBJ2-7, with a possible D match to TRBD1 (6 bases). Germline V gene sequence: CDR1 SGHRS, CDR2 YFSETQ. This CDR3 has 13 residues. Together with reference TRBV5-1 and TRBJ2-7, the CDR3 gives the full variable domain: KAGVTQTPRYLIKTRGQQVTLSCSPISGHRSVSWYQQTPGQGLQFLFEYFSETQRNKGNFPGRFSGRQFSNSRSEMNVSTLELGDSALYLCTSSLIAGDEQYFGPGTRLTVT.

This clonotype has more than one count but fewer than ten. The chain couples TRBV11-2 to TRBJ2-5; TRBD1 aligns across 7 bases. The germline V gene encodes CDR1 SGHAT and CDR2 FQNNGV. The CDR3 spans 15 residues. The V gene end was trimmed by 4 bases and the J gene end by 0 bases; junction bases not matched to a gene: 5. The CDR3 sequence: CASSSRGGDQETQYF. The CDR3, as DNA: TGTGCCAGCAGCTCGCGAGGGGGCGACCAAGAGACCCAGTACTTC.